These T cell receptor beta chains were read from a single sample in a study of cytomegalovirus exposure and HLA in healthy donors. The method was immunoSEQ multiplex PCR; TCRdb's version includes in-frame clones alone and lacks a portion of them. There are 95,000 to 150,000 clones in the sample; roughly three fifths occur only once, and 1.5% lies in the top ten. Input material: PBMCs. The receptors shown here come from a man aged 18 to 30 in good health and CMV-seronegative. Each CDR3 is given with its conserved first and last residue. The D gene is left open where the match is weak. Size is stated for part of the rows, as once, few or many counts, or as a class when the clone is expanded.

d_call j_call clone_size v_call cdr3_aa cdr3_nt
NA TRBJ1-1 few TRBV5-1 CASSLGRANTEAFF TGCGCCAGCAGCTTGGGCAGGGCGAACACTGAAGCTTTCTTT
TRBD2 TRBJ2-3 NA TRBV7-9 CATKGLAGGQDTQYF TGTGCCACCAAGGGACTAGCGGGGGGGCAAGATACGCAGTATTTT
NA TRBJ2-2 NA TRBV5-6 CASSATGDPNTGELFF TGTGCCAGCAGCGCCACGGGGGACCCGAACACCGGGGAGCTGTTTTTT
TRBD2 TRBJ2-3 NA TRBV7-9 CASSLVTGGFTDTQYF TGTGCCAGCAGCTTAGTGACGGGAGGGTTCACAGATACGCAGTATTTT
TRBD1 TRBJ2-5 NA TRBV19 CASSREYRGEETQYF TGTGCCAGTAGTAGAGAGTACAGGGGGGAAGAGACCCAGTACTTC
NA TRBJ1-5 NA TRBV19 CASRSAGVSQPQHF TGTGCCAGTAGGTCGGCAGGGGTTAGTCAGCCCCAGCATTTT
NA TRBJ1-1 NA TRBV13 CASSRGPIEGNTEAFF TGTGCCAGCAGCCGCGGGCCGATCGAAGGGAACACTGAAGCTTTCTTT
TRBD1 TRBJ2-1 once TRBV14 CASSWGQGIYNEQFF TGTGCCAGCAGCTGGGGACAGGGGATATACAATGAGCAGTTCTTC
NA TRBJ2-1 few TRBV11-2 CASSSIIQANEQFF TGTGCCAGCAGCTCGATAATCCAGGCAAATGAGCAGTTCTTC
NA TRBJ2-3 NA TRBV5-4 CASSLPGQRPDTQYF TGTGCCAGCAGCTTACCGGGACAAAGGCCAGATACGCAGTATTTT
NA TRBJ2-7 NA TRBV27 CASSLRSRISYEQYF TGTGCCAGCAGTTTACGAAGCAGGATATCCTACGAGCAGTACTTC
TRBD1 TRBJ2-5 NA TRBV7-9 CASSWTGIQETQYF TGTGCCAGCAGCTGGACAGGGATACAAGAGACCCAGTACTTC
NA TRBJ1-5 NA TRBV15 CATSHSRVSNQPQHF TGTGCCACCAGTCATAGTCGAGTTAGCAATCAGCCCCAGCATTTT
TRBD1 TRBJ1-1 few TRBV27 CARSLLTTGYVAEAFF TGTGCCCGCAGTCTACTAACGACAGGGTATGTAGCTGAAGCTTTCTTT
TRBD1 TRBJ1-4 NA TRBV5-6 CASGVGQVGKLFF TGTGCCAGCGGGGTGGGACAGGTTGGAAAACTGTTTTTT
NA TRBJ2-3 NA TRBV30 CAFFTDTQYF TGTGCCTTCTTCACAGATACGCAGTATTTT
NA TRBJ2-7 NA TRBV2 CASREDRYEQYF TGTGCCAGCAGGGAGGACCGCTACGAGCAGTACTTC
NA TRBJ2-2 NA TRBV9 CASSGYGVDYTGELFF TGTGCCAGCTCCGGGTACGGGGTGGATTACACCGGGGAGCTGTTTTTT
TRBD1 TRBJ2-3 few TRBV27 CASSPRPGGSTDTQYF TGTGCCAGCAGTCCCCGACCAGGGGGAAGCACAGATACGCAGTATTTT
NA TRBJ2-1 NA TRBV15 CATSTDVSSYNEQFF TGTGCCACCAGCACAGACGTTAGCTCCTACAATGAGCAGTTCTTC
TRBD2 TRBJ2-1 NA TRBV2 CASSSQGLALNEQFF TGTGCCAGCAGTTCACAGGGACTAGCGCTCAATGAGCAGTTCTTC
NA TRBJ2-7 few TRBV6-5 CASSTASYEQYF TGTGCCAGCTCGACAGCTTCCTACGAGCAGTACTTC
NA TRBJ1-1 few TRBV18 CASSPKQTMNTEAFF TGTGCCAGCTCACCTAAACAGACCATGAACACTGAAGCTTTCTTT
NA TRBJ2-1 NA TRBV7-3 CASSLSGGSNEQFF TGTGCCAGCAGCCTTAGTGGGGGGTCGAATGAGCAGTTCTTC
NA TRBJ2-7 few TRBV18 CASSRRGISSYEQYF TGTGCCAGCTCACGTCGGGGGATTTCATCCTACGAGCAGTACTTC
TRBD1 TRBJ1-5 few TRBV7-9 CASSLSGGGQPQHF TGTGCCAGCAGCTTATCAGGGGGCGGGCAGCCCCAGCATTTT
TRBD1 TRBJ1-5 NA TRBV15 CATSRYRGSNQPQHF TGTGCCACCAGCAGATACAGGGGTAGCAATCAGCCCCAGCATTTT
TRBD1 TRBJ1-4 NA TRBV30 CAWGGDRSREKLFF TGTGCCTGGGGTGGGGACAGAAGTCGTGAAAAACTGTTTTTT
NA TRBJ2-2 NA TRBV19 CASTTFQSPRGIGELFF TGTGCCAGTACTACATTCCAAAGCCCCCGGGGGATCGGGGAGCTGTTTTTT
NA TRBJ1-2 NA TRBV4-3 CASSQVRGGNYGYTF TGCGCCAGCAGCCAAGTCCGGGGGGGTAACTATGGCTACACCTTC
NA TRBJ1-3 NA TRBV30 CAWSKGNTIYF TGTGCCTGGAGCAAGGGGAACACCATATATTTT
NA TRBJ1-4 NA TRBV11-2 CASSLGSSTNEKLFF TGTGCCAGCAGCTTAGGTTCTTCAACTAATGAAAAACTGTTTTTT
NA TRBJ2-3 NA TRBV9 CASSVQGGLQNTQYF TGTGCCAGCAGCGTACAGGGGGGTCTACAGAATACGCAGTATTTT